This T cell receptor beta chain was sequenced for a study of blood T cell repertoires in COVID-19. Study-level background: Acute-phase and convalescent COVID-19 samples originated in the United States, Italy and Spain.

Data came from immunoSEQ multiplex PCR; TCRdb stores just in-frame clones and leaves some out. The top ten clones hold 6% to 8.5% of a sample with about 80,000 clones, approximately 85% of them seen once. Germline lookup yields CDR1 ENHRY and CDR2 SYGVKD. This CDR3 has 14 amino acids. The V gene end was trimmed by 11 bases and the J gene end by 5 bases; junction bases not matched to a gene: 12. This clone was seen just once. The TCR originated in an older man with acute or convalescent COVID-19. The V call is TRBV10-3, the J call TRBJ2-7; TRBD2 matches 10 bases. Sequencing was carried out using peripheral blood. The CDR3 DNA sequence: TGTGCCTCTCAGCCGGGACTAGCGACCCACGAGCAGTACTTC. As protein: CASQPGLATHEQYF.